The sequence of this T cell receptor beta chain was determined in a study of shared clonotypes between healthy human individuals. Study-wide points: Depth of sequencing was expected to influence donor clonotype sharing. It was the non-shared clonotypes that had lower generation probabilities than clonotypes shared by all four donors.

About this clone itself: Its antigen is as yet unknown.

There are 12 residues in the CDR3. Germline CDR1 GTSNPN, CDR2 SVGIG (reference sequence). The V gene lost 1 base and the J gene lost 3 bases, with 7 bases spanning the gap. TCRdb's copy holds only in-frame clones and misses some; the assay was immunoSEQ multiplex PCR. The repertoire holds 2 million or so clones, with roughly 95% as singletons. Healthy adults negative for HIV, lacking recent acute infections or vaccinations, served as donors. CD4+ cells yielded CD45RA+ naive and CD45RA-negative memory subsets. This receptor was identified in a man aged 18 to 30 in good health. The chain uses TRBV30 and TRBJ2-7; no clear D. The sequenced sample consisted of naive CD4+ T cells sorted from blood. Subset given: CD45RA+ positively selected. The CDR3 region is CAWSDVFYEQYF. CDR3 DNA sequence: TGTGCCTGGAGTGATGTGTTCTACGAGCAGTACTTC.